The clone carrying this T cell receptor (beta chain) appeared a few times. This CDR3 contains 16 residues. CDR1 and CDR2 (germline): DFQATT, SNEGSKA (reference sequence). The ends lost 3 bases at V and 0 bases at J; junction bases unmatched: 7. The sample belongs to a study of blood T cell repertoires in COVID-19. Study details: COVID-19 samples collected from the United States, Italy and Spain covered acute and convalescent phases. From T cells, B-cell-depleted T cells, or PBMCs came the material, which was cDNA or gDNA.

In the original processing: Amplifying reference gene primers gave estimates of nucleated cell counts. This table comes from immunoSEQ multiplex PCR, and its TCRdb copy is limited to in-frame clones, with some not included. The D gene and trimming were derived from the DNA, and the V and J assignments and clone size from that table. Of 240,000 or so clones listed, almost 85% are singletons. Sequencing was carried out using peripheral blood. V and J are TRBV20-1 and TRBJ1-4, with 7 bases fitting TRBD1. This TCR was sampled from a woman older than 75 with acute or convalescent COVID-19. For the CDR3, the DNA is TGCAGTGCTAGTGACGCCGGGACAGCAACTAATGAAAAACTGTTTTTT. Translating it yields CSASDAGTATNEKLFF.